These 10 T cell receptor beta chains came from one sample sequenced in a study of graft-versus-host responses after intestinal transplantation. Measured with immunoSEQ multiplex PCR; TCRdb has only the in-frame clones, and not every one. The table lists 77,000 or so clones, 92% of them singletons, with 0.65% to 0.75% in the top ten. The starting material was PBMCs, obtained 98 days after intestinal transplantation. These TCRs come from a human patient who received an intestinal transplant, so some T cells may come from the graft donor.

This clone was recorded once. The J gene is TRBJ2-5, the V gene TRBV13; perhaps TRBD2 as D (6 bases). CDR3 length: 14 residues. V gave up 0 bases and J gave up 4 bases, with 9 bases separating them. Germline V gives CDR1 PRHDT, CDR2 FYEKMQ (reference sequence). CDR3 sequence reads: CASSLGTSLETQYF. Written as DNA, the CDR3 is TGTGCCAGCAGCTTAGGAACTAGCTTAGAGACCCAGTACTTC.

The chain couples TRBV4-1 to TRBJ1-2; 11 bases are shared with TRBD1. V gave up 1 base and J gave up 4 bases; unmatched junction bases: 14. CDR1 and CDR2 (germline): MGHRA, YSYEKL. The CDR3 runs to 19 residues. As DNA, the CDR3 is TGCGCCAGCAGCCAAGGACACCTCCGGGACAGGGGGGGAGGCTATGGCTACACCTTC. Translation: CASSQGHLRDRGGGYGYTF.

This sequence joins TRBV29-1 and TRBJ2-7; 7 nucleotides agree with TRBD1. The CDR3 has 13 amino acids. The V gene end was trimmed by 8 bases and the J gene end by 0 bases; junction bases not matched to a gene: 7. Germline loops: CDR1 SQVTM, CDR2 ANQGSEA. CDR3 coding DNA: TGCAGCACCCGGGACAGTACCTCCTACGAGCAGTACTTC. This translates into CSTRDSTSYEQYF.

This chain uses TRBV5-1 with TRBJ1-1; D possibly corresponds to TRBD1 (6 bases). Looked up from germline, CDR1 is SGHRS and CDR2 is YFSETQ. The V and J ends lost 0 bases and 0 bases respectively, with 12 bases between them. This CDR3 is 16 amino acids long. The CDR3 spells CASSLGRGAMNTEAFF. The CDR3, as DNA: TGCGCCAGCAGCTTGGGCCGGGGGGCTATGAACACTGAAGCTTTCTTT.

This chain's CDR3 is CASSLVGGSGTEAFF. The CDR3 bases are TGTGCCAGCAGCTTAGTGGGGGGATCGGGCACTGAAGCTTTCTTT. V usage is TRBV11-2 and J usage is TRBJ1-1; weak D call: TRBD1 (5 bases). CDR3 length: 15 residues. Per the germline V gene, CDR1 is SGHAT and CDR2 is FQNNGV. The germline V and J ends were trimmed by 1 base and 4 bases, with 13 bases remaining between them.

This chain joins TRBV7-3 and TRBJ2-3, with 10 positions matching TRBD2. This CDR3 comprises 17 residues. After removal of 5 bases from V and 5 bases from J, the junction contained 13 bases not matched to a gene. Germline values: CDR1 SGHTA, CDR2 FQGTGA. CDR3 nucleotides: TGTGCCAGCAGCGCTCTAGGGACGCTAGCGGGAGTAGATACGCAGTATTTT. Amino acid sequence: CASSALGTLAGVDTQYF.

This clone appeared a few times. V gene TRBV6-6 combines with J gene TRBJ2-7, with D perhaps being TRBD1 or TRBD2 (5 bases each). This CDR3 is 15 amino acids long. The germline CDR1 and CDR2 sequences are MNHNY and SVGAGI (reference sequence). Trimming pared 0 bases from V and 0 bases from J, leaving 9 bases between. This chain's CDR3 is CASSYSAGSSYEQYF. DNA of the CDR3: TGTGCCAGCAGTTACTCGGCAGGGAGCTCCTACGAGCAGTACTTC.

CDR3 DNA: TGTGCCAGCTCACTGGCAGACCCCAGCTCCTACGAGCAGTACTTC. Amino acids: CASSLADPSSYEQYF. The rearrangement links TRBV18 to TRBJ2-7, with no clear D. CDR3 length: 15 amino acids. The V end lost 4 bases, the J end lost 0 bases, and 13 bases lay between the germline ends. CDR1 is KGHSH and CDR2 is LQKENI in the germline V gene.

This chain connects TRBV5-1 to TRBJ1-6; TRBD1 aligns across 7 bases. The V gene's germline CDR1 is SGHRS and CDR2 YFSETQ. The CDR3 loop spans 15 amino acids. The V and J ends lost 1 base and 5 bases, in that order; junction bases with no gene match: 3. The CDR3 reads CASSLTGANNSPLHF. The CDR3 nucleotides are TGCGCCAGCAGCTTGACAGGGGCGAATAATTCACCCCTCCACTTT.

The CDR3 coding sequence is TGTGCCAGCGGAAGACGGGACAGGGGGCCGGGACAACGAGATACGCAGTATTTT. It yields the protein CASGRRDRGPGQRDTQYF. The chain combines TRBV25-1 with TRBJ2-3; 12 nucleotides align to TRBD1. The ends lost 8 bases at V and 5 bases at J; junction bases unmatched: 17. Germline-derived CDR1 and CDR2 are MGHDK and SYGVNS. The CDR3 consists of 18 residues. Together with reference TRBV25-1 and TRBJ2-3, the CDR3 gives the full variable domain: EADIYQTPRYLVIGTGKKITLECSQTMGHDKMYWYQQDPGMELHLIHYSYGVNSTEKGDLSSESTVSRIRTEHFPLTLESARPSHTSQYLCASGRRDRGPGQRDTQYFGPGTRLTVL.